In this sample, the clone carrying this T cell receptor beta chain turned up many times. Its cognate antigen is unknown. This specimen comes from a study of Graves' ophthalmopathy and Graves' hyperthyroidism. Researchers turned away patients with other autoimmune diseases, uncontrolled infections, pregnancy or lactation. Study-level points and caveats: Between ophthalmopathy and stable hyperthyroidism, a 13-signature model drew a separation with around 88% sensitivity and approximately 79% specificity.

RNA transcripts were the template, and TCR beta CDR3 regions were amplified from them. HTBI-primed RT-PCR formed the first round, and a multiplex PCR formed the second. TCRdb passed the multiplex PCR reads through MiXCR, listing each CDR3 protein once. The sample records 1 million to 1.3 million distinct CDR3 sequences, about two fifths being singletons. CDR3 size: 14 residues. V was shortened by 0 bases and J by 5 bases, with 8 bases between the two germline ends. Germline CDR1 SNHLY, CDR2 FYNNEI. V is TRBV2 and J is TRBJ1-5; D is undetermined. This TCR was recovered from an adult man with Graves' hyperthyroidism. Sequenced input: peripheral blood or thyroid tissue (not recorded which). CDR3 DNA sequence: TGTGCCAGCAGTGAAGCAGGGTTTTATCAGCCCCAGCATTTT. This gives the protein CASSEAGFYQPQHF. Drawing the rest from reference TRBV2 and TRBJ1-5, the complete variable domain is EPEVTQTPSHQVTQMGQEVILRCVPISNHLYFYWYRQILGQKVEFLVSFYNNEISEKSEIFDDQFSVERPDGSNFTLKIRSTKLEDSAMYFCASSEAGFYQPQHFGDGTRLSIL.